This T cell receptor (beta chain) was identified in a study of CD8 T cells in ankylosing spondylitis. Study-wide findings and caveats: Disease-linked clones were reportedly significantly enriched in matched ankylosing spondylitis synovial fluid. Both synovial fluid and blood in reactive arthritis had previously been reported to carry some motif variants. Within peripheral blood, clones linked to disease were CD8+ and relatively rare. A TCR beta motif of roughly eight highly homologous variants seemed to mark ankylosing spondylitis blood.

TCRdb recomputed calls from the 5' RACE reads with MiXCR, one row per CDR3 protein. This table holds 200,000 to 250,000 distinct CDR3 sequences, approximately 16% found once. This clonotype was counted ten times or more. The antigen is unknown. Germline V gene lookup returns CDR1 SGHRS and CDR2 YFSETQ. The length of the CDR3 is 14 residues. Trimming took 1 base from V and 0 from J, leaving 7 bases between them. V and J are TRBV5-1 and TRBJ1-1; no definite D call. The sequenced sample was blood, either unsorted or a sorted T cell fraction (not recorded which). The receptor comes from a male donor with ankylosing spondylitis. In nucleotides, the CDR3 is TGCGCCAGCAGCTTGTGGGGAGTGAACACTGAAGCTTTCTTT. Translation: CASSLWGVNTEAFF.